The next 8 T cell receptor beta chains were all read from a single sample in a study of T cell repertoires in cytomegalovirus infection. For these receptors, no antigen is known. TCRdb re-called the reads with MiXCR, one entry per CDR3 protein. The sample has approximately 300,000 distinct CDR3 sequences, around 25% seen once. The sequences come from cultured PBMCs, collected from culture after CMV antigen stimulation. All receptors come from a human donor in good health (CMV status not recorded). Some clones in this sample may be carry-over from other donors' samples.

In this sample, this clonotype turned up many times. J is TRBJ2-1 and V is TRBV5-6, with D perhaps TRBD2 (6 bases). Between the trimmed V and J ends, which lost 2 bases and 1 base, there was a span of 7 bases. Germline V gives CDR1 SGHDT, CDR2 YYEEEE. The CDR3 covers 14 residues. CDR3 sequence reads: CASSFRGSYNEQFF. As DNA, the CDR3 is TGTGCCAGCAGCTTCCGGGGGTCCTACAATGAGCAGTTCTTC. Full variable domain (missing parts from reference TRBV5-6 and TRBJ2-1): DAGVTQSPTHLIKTRGQQVTLRCSPKSGHDTVSWYQQALGQGPQFIFQYYEEEERQRGNFPDRFSGHQFPNYSSELNVNALLLGDSALYLCASSFRGSYNEQFFGPGTRLTVL.

The DNA for the CDR3 is TGTGCCAGCAGCCTCCAGGGACAGGGTAATGAAAAACTGTTTTTT. Translated, it gives CASSLQGQGNEKLFF. The rearrangement joins TRBV12-3 or TRBV12-4 to TRBJ1-4, with TRBD1 matching over 9 bases. The CDR3 has 15 residues. J gave up 4 bases and V 6 bases, and 6 bases lay outside the gene matches.

This clonotype appeared many times. The CDR3 DNA follows: TGTGCCAGCAGCCGGTGGGACAGAGGACGGAGGGGGTCGGATGAGCAGTTCTTC. It codes for CASSRWDRGRRGSDEQFF. The V call is TRBV7-8, the J call TRBJ2-1, with D possibly TRBD1 on 7 matching bases. CDR1 SGHVS and CDR2 FQNEAQ come from the germline V gene. With 5 bases removed from V and 8 bases from J, the gap between germline ends came to 28 bases. The CDR3 covers 18 residues.

This clonotype was seen a handful of times. The chain joins TRBV7-6 to TRBJ1-2, with unresolved D. CDR3 length equals 13 residues. CDR1 SGHVS and CDR2 FNYEAQ come from the germline V gene. Trimming cost V 5 bases and J 1 base, with 8 bases left between them. The CDR3 is CASSPSLNYGYTF. CDR3 nucleotide sequence: TGTGCCAGCAGCCCCTCGCTTAACTATGGCTACACCTTC.

DNA of the CDR3: TGTGCCAGCAGCCATTTTCGTGTGGGCACCGGGGAGCTGTTTTTT. This codes for CASSHFRVGTGELFF. The chain has TRBV11-2 and TRBJ2-2, with unresolved D. CDR1 SGHAT and CDR2 FQNNGV come from the germline V gene. V gave up 5 bases and J gave up 4 bases, with 14 bases separating them. The CDR3 consists of 15 residues.

This chain uses TRBV24-1 with TRBJ2-1; 11 bases agree with TRBD2. Germline CDR1 reads KGHDR; CDR2 reads SFDVKD. The V and J ends lost 1 base and 7 bases, in that order; junction bases with no gene match: 5. This CDR3 contains 16 residues. CDR3 region: CATSDFTTSGSNEQFF. For the CDR3, the DNA is TGTGCCACCAGTGATTTTACTACTAGCGGGAGTAATGAGCAGTTCTTC.

In this sample, this clonotype turned up a few times. V is TRBV20-1 and J is TRBJ2-2; tentative D call: TRBD1 (6 bases). This CDR3 is 17 amino acids long. Per the germline V gene, CDR1 is DFQATT and CDR2 is SNEGSKA (reference sequence). The germline V and J ends were trimmed by 3 bases and 4 bases, with 21 bases remaining between them. Written as DNA, the CDR3 is TGCAGTGCTAGCCCGAGCGGAACTAGGGGGTTCACCGGGGAGCTGTTTTTT. Encoded protein: CSASPSGTRGFTGELFF.

This clonotype was picked up many times. V is TRBV7-2 and J is TRBJ1-1; D gene uncertain. The CDR3 covers 15 residues. CDR1 and CDR2 (germline): SGHTA, FQGNSA. Trimming took 4 bases from V and 6 from J, leaving 18 bases between them. CDR3 protein: CASSSPPRRLAEAFF. For the CDR3, the DNA is TGTGCCAGCAGCTCACCCCCGCGTCGTCTCGCTGAAGCTTTCTTT.